The sequence of this TCR beta chain was determined in a study of shared clonotypes between healthy human individuals. Findings and caveats of the study: The study found lower generation probabilities in non-shared clonotypes than in those shared by all four donors. A handful of donors showed sharing of 4.5% to 5% of naive CD4 clonotypes.

V gave up 0 bases and J gave up 0 bases, with 9 bases separating them. The CDR3 runs 16 residues. Germline V gene lookup returns CDR1 MGHRA and CDR2 YSYEKL. Assay used: immunoSEQ multiplex PCR; TCRdb lists only in-frame clones, some missing. Of 2.5 million or so clones listed, around nine tenths are singletons. As concerns this clone: No antigen is known for it.

Donors comprised healthy HIV-negative adults lacking recent acute infections or vaccinations. CD4+ cells were split into CD45RA+ naive and CD45RA-negative memory subsets. This sequence originates from a young man in good health. V and J are TRBV4-1 and TRBJ2-1, with D tentatively TRBD2 (5 bases). The sequencing input was naive CD4+ T cells sorted from blood. Subset specified: CD45RA+ positively selected. The chain's CDR3 is CASSQDQAVSYNEQFF. Here the CDR3 DNA reads TGCGCCAGCAGCCAAGATCAAGCGGTCTCCTACAATGAGCAGTTCTTC.